Listed here are 28 T cell receptor beta chains from one sample, sequenced in a study of T cell clones after liver transplantation. Measured with immunoSEQ multiplex PCR; TCRdb has only the in-frame clones, and not every one. The table shows tens of thousands of clones, with around 84% occurring only once. This material consisted of CD4+ T cells from blood, taken less than 50 months after liver transplant. These receptors were taken from a human patient who received a liver transplant. The T cells may partly be graft donor cells.

This clone was seen once. V and J are TRBV6-5 and TRBJ2-7, with TRBD2 matching over 8 bases. CDR1 is MNHEY and CDR2 is SVGAGI in the germline V gene. V gave up 7 bases and J gave up 3 bases; unmatched junction bases: 2. This CDR3 contains 12 residues. Here the CDR3 reads CASKAGGYEQYF. CDR3 sequence (DNA): TGTGCCAGCAAGGCGGGGGGCTACGAGCAGTACTTC.

CDR3 sequence: CASSLRGGTEAFF. The CDR3 DNA reads TGTGCCAGCAGCTTACGAGGGGGGACTGAAGCTTTCTTT. The chain carries TRBV7-9 and TRBJ1-1, with D possibly being TRBD1 (6 bases). From germline, CDR1 is SEHNR and CDR2 FQNEAQ (reference sequence). Trimming took off 2 bases at V and 5 bases at J, with 9 bases between the two ends. The CDR3 contains 13 residues.

This clone showed up just a few times. This rearrangement joins TRBV15 to TRBJ1-4; 7 bases match TRBD1. CDR1 and CDR2 from the germline V gene are LNHNV and YYDKDF (reference sequence). Losses at the gene ends were 3 bases for V and 7 bases for J; bases not matched to a gene: 5. The CDR3 has 14 residues. The CDR3 DNA is TGTGCCACCAGCAGGGGGACAGAGGGTGAAAAACTGTTTTTT. Translating gives CATSRGTEGEKLFF.

V and J are TRBV7-3 and TRBJ2-2; no firm D call. The ends were cut back, 2 bases at V and 0 bases at J, with 10 bases in the middle. Germline lookup yields CDR1 SGHTA and CDR2 FQGTGA. This CDR3 contains 16 residues. The CDR3 nucleotides are TGTGCCAGCAGCTTACGGGTAGCCGCGAACACCGGGGAGCTGTTTTTT. It yields the protein CASSLRVAANTGELFF.

This chain links TRBV5-1 with TRBJ2-3; 8 positions agree with TRBD2. Germline-derived CDR1 and CDR2 are SGHRS and YFSETQ. There are 14 residues in the CDR3. Unmatched junction bases numbered 6, after V lost 3 bases and J lost 6 bases. CDR3 in DNA: TGCGCCAGCAGCTCCACGACTAGCGCGGATACGCAGTATTTT. It yields the protein CASSSTTSADTQYF.

This clone came up many times. This sequence joins TRBV2 and TRBJ2-2; D is possibly TRBD1 (5 bases). Germline CDR1 is SNHLY and CDR2 is FYNNEI. Trimming stripped 4 bases from V and 7 bases from J, with 13 bases between. This CDR3 has 14 amino acids. The CDR3 nucleotides read TGTGCCAGCAGTGGCGGTCAGGGATACGGGGAGCTGTTTTTT. Protein product: CASSGGQGYGELFF. Looking up the rest from reference TRBV2 and TRBJ2-2 gives the full variable domain: EPEVTQTPSHQVTQMGQEVILRCVPISNHLYFYWYRQILGQKVEFLVSFYNNEISEKSEIFDDQFSVERPDGSNFTLKIRSTKLEDSAMYFCASSGGQGYGELFFGEGSRLTVL.

The J gene is TRBJ2-2, the V gene TRBV7-9; D is unclear. The CDR3 sequence is 15 residues long. Germline CDR1 SEHNR, CDR2 FQNEAQ (reference sequence). Deletions cut 0 bases from V and 5 bases from J, with 10 bases between. The CDR3 sequence: CASSLAQPATGELFF. CDR3 coding DNA: TGTGCCAGCAGCTTAGCCCAACCAGCTACCGGGGAGCTGTTTTTT.

The chain's CDR3 is CASSLLGETQYF. CDR3 coding DNA: TGTGCCAGCAGCTTGTTGGGGGAGACCCAGTACTTC. This rearrangement joins TRBV5-8 to TRBJ2-5; no firm D call. Trimming left V 1 base short and J 5 bases short, with 6 bases between. This CDR3 comprises 12 residues. Germline CDR1 is SGHTS and CDR2 is YDEGEE.

This clone is a singleton in its sample. V usage is TRBV5-4 and J usage is TRBJ2-5, with no clear D. The CDR3 consists of 13 residues. V lost 5 bases and J lost 0, with 8 bases in between. Germline-derived CDR1 and CDR2 are SGHNT and YYREEE (reference sequence). The DNA for the CDR3 is TGTGCCAGCAGGCGTAGAGACCAAGAGACCCAGTACTTC. Translation: CASRRRDQETQYF.

The chain couples TRBV7-3 to TRBJ2-7; TRBD1 is a possible D gene (5 bases). Trimming took off 5 bases at V and 3 bases at J, with 11 bases between the two ends. CDR1 and CDR2 (germline): SGHTA, FQGTGA. This CDR3 comprises 13 residues. For the CDR3, the DNA is TGTGCCAGCAGCCCTCCAGGGCACTACGAGCAGTACTTC. The encoded protein is CASSPPGHYEQYF.

The table lists this clone with a few counts. This chain joins TRBV5-1 and TRBJ1-1; 7 bases fit TRBD1. This CDR3 comprises 15 residues. Per germline, CDR1 SGHRS and CDR2 YFSETQ. Losses at the gene ends were 4 bases for V and 3 bases for J; bases not matched to a gene: 9. CDR3 coding DNA: TGCGCCAGCAGCGCAGGGGGAATTTCGGACACTGAAGCTTTCTTT. It specifies CASSAGGISDTEAFF.

This clone has just a few counts. This chain joins TRBV7-9 and TRBJ2-7; TRBD2 agrees at 7 bases. J was trimmed by 0 bases and V by 6 bases; bases with no gene match: 5. Germline V gene sequence: CDR1 SEHNR, CDR2 FQNEAQ (reference sequence). The length of the CDR3 is 14 residues. The CDR3 DNA reads as TGTGCCAGCAGAGAAGCTAGCGGCTCCTACGAGCAGTACTTC. This sequence encodes CASREASGSYEQYF.

The rearrangement links TRBV9 to TRBJ2-7; D call uncertain. Germline V gives CDR1 SGDLS, CDR2 YYNGEE. The ends were cut back, 4 bases at V and 5 bases at J, with 13 bases in the middle. The CDR3 is 13 residues long. The DNA of the CDR3 is TGTGCCAGCAGCCCCCTCTTGGTAAACGAGCAGTACTTC. It encodes CASSPLLVNEQYF. The full variable domain, completed using reference TRBV9 and TRBJ2-7, is DSGVTQTPKHLITATGQRVTLRCSPRSGDLSVYWYQQSLDQGLQFLIQYYNGEERAKGNILERFSAQQFPDLHSELNLSSLELGDSALYFCASSPLLVNEQYFGPGTRLTVT.

CDR3 nucleotides: TGTGCCTGGAGTACCCCCGGGGGACCCCTCCACTTT. As protein: CAWSTPGGPLHF. V is TRBV30 and J is TRBJ1-6, with D tentatively TRBD1 (5 bases). The CDR3 is 12 amino acids. Germline CDR1 and CDR2: GTSNPN and SVGIG (reference sequence). V was shortened by 2 bases and J by 12 bases, with 11 bases between the two germline ends.

This chain joins TRBV5-4 and TRBJ2-2; D is unresolved. Germline V gives CDR1 SGHNT, CDR2 YYREEE (reference sequence). Trimming pared 1 base from V and 5 bases from J, leaving 3 bases between. This CDR3 contains 12 residues. CDR3 DNA: TGTGCCAGCAGCTTGACTACCGGGGAGCTGTTTTTT. Amino acids: CASSLTTGELFF. The full variable domain, completed using reference TRBV5-4 and TRBJ2-2, is ETGVTQSPTHLIKTRGQQVTLRCSSQSGHNTVSWYQQALGQGPQFIFQYYREEENGRGNFPPRFSGLQFPNYSSELNVNALELDDSALYLCASSLTTGELFFGEGSRLTVL.

This rearrangement joins TRBV9 to TRBJ1-2; D may be TRBD1 (6 bases). V dropped 2 bases and J dropped 8 bases, with 13 bases sitting between them. The CDR3 runs 13 residues. CDR1 is SGDLS and CDR2 is YYNGEE in the germline V gene. The CDR3 region is CASSVDRNGGYTF. The CDR3 DNA sequence: TGTGCCAGCAGCGTTGACAGGAACGGGGGCTACACCTTC. The entire variable domain, with the rest obtained from reference TRBV9 and TRBJ1-2, is as follows: DSGVTQTPKHLITATGQRVTLRCSPRSGDLSVYWYQQSLDQGLQFLIQYYNGEERAKGNILERFSAQQFPDLHSELNLSSLELGDSALYFCASSVDRNGGYTFGSGTRLTVV.

The chain joins TRBV4-2 to TRBJ2-1, with D possibly matching TRBD2 (7 bases). V lost 6 bases and J 10 bases, leaving 13 bases between the germline ends. The CDR3 runs 12 residues. The germline CDR1 and CDR2 sequences are LGHNA and YNFKEQ. For the CDR3, the DNA is TGTGCCAGCAGGGGAGGGGGTTTCGAGCAGTTCTTC. It specifies CASRGGGFEQFF.

This chain joins TRBV7-3 and TRBJ1-6, with TRBD1 matching over 7 bases. J was trimmed by 10 bases and V by 5 bases; bases with no gene match: 17. The CDR3 is 17 residues long. Germline-derived CDR1 and CDR2 are SGHTA and FQGTGA. The CDR3 DNA follows: TGTGCCAGCAGCATTCCAGGGACAGCGAGGGGTGGGTCACCCCTCCACTTT. It codes for CASSIPGTARGGSPLHF.

The chain couples TRBV28 to TRBJ2-5; 10 bases line up with TRBD2. Germline lookup yields CDR1 MDHEN and CDR2 SYDVKM. Germline trimming cut 3 bases from V and 6 bases from J; bases unmatched to any gene: 7. The CDR3 extends over 15 amino acids. The CDR3 DNA sequence: TGTGCCAGCAGTTTGCCTAGCGGGAGTGTTCAGACCCAGTACTTC. Translation: CASSLPSGSVQTQYF.

The V gene is TRBV28, the J gene TRBJ1-5; D is undetermined. V dropped 6 bases and J dropped 3 bases, with 6 bases sitting between them. This CDR3 region has 12 residues. The V gene's germline CDR1 is MDHEN and CDR2 SYDVKM. This chain's CDR3 is CASRGINQPQHF. CDR3 DNA: TGTGCCAGCAGGGGGATCAATCAGCCCCAGCATTTT.

This chain connects TRBV6-4 to TRBJ2-7; D is unclear. The CDR3 length is 14 residues. Germline V lookup: CDR1 MRHNA, CDR2 SNTAGT. Trimming removed 5 bases at V and 4 bases at J, with 15 bases between. The CDR3 DNA reads as TGTGCCAGCAGTCCCGAGATTGGTTGGTACGAGCAGTACTTC. Translation: CASSPEIGWYEQYF.

The chain joins TRBV29-1 to TRBJ1-2, with D unclear. V lost 5 bases to trimming and J lost 7 bases, with 14 bases between them. Germline V gene lookup returns CDR1 SQVTM and CDR2 ANQGSEA. CDR3 length: 12 amino acids. The CDR3 DNA reads as TGCAGCGTTTCCCGTTGGGGAGGTGGCTACACCTTC. Amino acid sequence: CSVSRWGGGYTF.

This clone has more than one count but fewer than ten. The chain is built from TRBV5-6 and TRBJ1-5; no definite D call. The CDR3 totals 14 residues. Deletions cut 2 bases from V and 4 bases from J, with 10 bases between. CDR1 and CDR2 (germline): SGHDT, YYEEEE. CDR3 loop: CASSFRDRNQPQHF. CDR3 sequence (DNA): TGTGCCAGCAGCTTCCGGGATCGGAATCAGCCCCAGCATTTT.

CDR3 bases: TGTGCCAGCAGTCTTGGACTAGCGGGAGGGGGAGATACGCAGTATTTT. This translates into CASSLGLAGGGDTQYF. The chain joins TRBV9 to TRBJ2-3; TRBD2 aligns across 15 bases. Germline V lookup: CDR1 SGDLS, CDR2 YYNGEE. There are 16 residues in the CDR3. The ends lost 5 bases at V and 5 bases at J; junction bases unmatched: 6.

V usage is TRBV28 and J usage is TRBJ1-1, with 9 nucleotides matching TRBD1. CDR1 and CDR2 from the germline V gene are MDHEN and SYDVKM. After removal of 9 bases from V and 3 bases from J, the junction contained 5 bases not matched to a gene. The CDR3 consists of 13 residues. The CDR3 region has the DNA TGTGCCAGTGACAGGGGGGCGGACACTGAAGCTTTCTTT. Encoded protein: CASDRGADTEAFF. The full variable domain, completed using reference TRBV28 and TRBJ1-1, is DVKVTQSSRYLVKRTGEKVFLECVQDMDHENMFWYRQDPGLGLRLIYFSYDVKMKEKGDIPEGYSVSREKKERFSLILESASTNQTSMYLCASDRGADTEAFFGQGTRLTVV.

The rearrangement uses TRBV12-5 and TRBJ2-3; 9 nucleotides match TRBD2. The germline CDR1 and CDR2 sequences are LGHNT and FRNRAP. This CDR3 spans 13 amino acids. The CDR3 reads CPRGGADTDTQYF. CDR3 DNA sequence: TGTCCTCGCGGGGGGGCAGACACAGATACGCAGTATTTT.

The chain employs TRBV6-5 and TRBJ1-1, with a tentative D call TRBD1 (5 bases). There are 14 residues in the CDR3. Per the germline V gene, CDR1 is MNHEY and CDR2 is SVGAGI. Trimming removed 0 bases at V and 4 bases at J, with 9 bases between. CDR3 amino acids: CASSYSSGATEAFF. In nucleotides, the CDR3 is TGTGCCAGCAGTTACTCTTCCGGGGCCACTGAAGCTTTCTTT.

The table lists this clone with a few counts. The gene calls are TRBV9 and TRBJ2-3; D is tentatively TRBD1 or TRBD2 (6 bases each). The CDR3 totals 15 residues. In germline, CDR1 is SGDLS, CDR2 YYNGEE. V was shortened by 4 bases and J by 3 bases, with 15 bases between the two germline ends. The CDR3 loop is CASSPRGVGTDTQYF. The CDR3 DNA sequence: TGTGCCAGCAGCCCTAGGGGGGTAGGTACAGATACGCAGTATTTT.